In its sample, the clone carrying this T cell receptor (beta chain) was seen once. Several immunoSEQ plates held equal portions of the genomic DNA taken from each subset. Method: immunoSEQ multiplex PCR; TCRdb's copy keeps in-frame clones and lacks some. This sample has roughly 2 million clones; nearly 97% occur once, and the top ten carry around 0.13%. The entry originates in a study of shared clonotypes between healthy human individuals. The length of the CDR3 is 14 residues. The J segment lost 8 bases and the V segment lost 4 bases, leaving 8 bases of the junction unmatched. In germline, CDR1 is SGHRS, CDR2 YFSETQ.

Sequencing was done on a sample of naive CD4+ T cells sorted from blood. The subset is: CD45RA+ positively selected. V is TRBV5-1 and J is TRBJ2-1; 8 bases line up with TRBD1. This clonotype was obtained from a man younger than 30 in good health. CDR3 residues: CASSGDRFKDEQFF. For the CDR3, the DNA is TGCGCCAGCAGCGGGGACAGGTTTAAGGATGAGCAGTTCTTC.